This T cell receptor beta chain originates from a study of T cells in tuberculosis (dated by TCRdb to 2016 to 2019). About the investigation overall: To characterize T cells specific for the mycobacterial lipid antigen glucose monomycolate (GMM), the study used CD1B tetramers together with high-throughput TCR immunosequencing. With over 8 people per group, a South African clinical cohort compared IGRA-negative adolescents, IGRA-positive adolescents with latent tuberculosis, and adults with active tuberculosis.

What the research found in general, with its limitations: A classifier using the diverse GMM-specific repertoire reached approximately 90% accuracy (AUROC approximately 0.91), compared with roughly 70% accuracy using GEM motif frequencies. The smaller NN-distances in active tuberculosis patients were driven in part by shorter CDR3-alpha lengths, while the difference seen for TCR-beta was not statistically significant. Smaller mean NN-distances to GMM-specific TCRs were observed in active tuberculosis TCR-alpha repertoires than in IGRA-negative controls, suggesting clonal expansion of GMM-specific TCRs. Clinical samples were selected based on which cryopreserved specimens were available, and the active tuberculosis cases were adults whereas the controls were adolescents.

The CDR1 and CDR2 encoded by the germline V gene are SGHTS and YDEGEE. Its CDR3 holds 14 amino acids, cysteine through phenylalanine. Of the read, only the CDR3 DNA is kept; its 42 bases are in frame from base 1. V drops 0 bases and J drops 1 base, leaving 7 bases in between. Note on this clone: Its specific antigen is unknown. No base qualities exist here, and no much larger clone lies one base off it.

At study entry, adolescents were screened for latent tuberculosis infection using a tuberculin skin test and the QuantiFERON-TB GOLD In-Tube IGRA. Unsorted cryopreserved PBMC were immunosequenced, covering on average around 100,000 T cells per clinical donor. Eleven high schools in the Worcester region of the Western Cape, South Africa, served as enrollment sites for adolescents aged 12 to 18 years. Approximately ten M. tuberculosis-infected adolescents and some ten uninfected adolescents were selected, with the two groups matched for age and sex. Adolescent PBMC were isolated from freshly drawn heparinized blood by density centrifugation and cryopreserved. The immunoSEQ multiplex PCR assay was used to generate TCR libraries, with TCR-beta and/or TCR-alpha/delta assays applied to each sample. The amplified TCR libraries were sequenced using the Illumina high-throughput platform. The authors' analysis ran thus. Clustering and dimensionality reduction relied on pairwise TCRdist distances among GMM-specific receptors from T cells that were either sorted ex vivo or expanded in vitro. Each clinical repertoire was assigned a mean NN-distance score, defined as the average TCRdist to the nearest 10% of tetramer-positive reference sequences. To compute GEM TCR motif frequency, the fraction of unique TCRs matching known GEM sequences by V/J usage and CDR3 length was calculated. Active tuberculosis was classified by linear discriminant analysis with leave-one-out cross-validation, implemented in scikit-learn. Entries here come from immuneACCESS through TCRdb and include only in-frame sequences with V and J called. Some clones fail to appear in such tables; in the studies checked, an unresolved V gene covers under half of the shortfall, and the cause of the remainder is unknown. The V and J calls and clone size come from that table; D and trimming were worked out from the DNA. The sample yields tens of thousands of clones; 95% to 96% were counted once. 9% to 9.5% of the sample is held by the ten biggest clonotypes.

What was sequenced was PBMCs. In this chain, TRBV5-8 is recombined with TRBJ1-1; the D gene cannot be resolved reliably. This receptor was taken from a donor between 10 and 35 years old with latent tuberculosis or without tuberculosis infection. The nucleotides read TGTGCCAGCAGCTTGGGGCAGAAGAACACTGAAGCTTTCTTT. Translated, it gives CASSLGQKNTEAFF.